This entry describes one T cell receptor beta chain. Its antigen remains unknown. This sample stems from a study of blood T cells in healthy people across ages. The CDR3 is 15 residues long. CDR1 is DFQATT, CDR2 SNEGSKA, per germline (reference sequence). General study points: The study regarded diversity estimates from one million T cells as underestimates.

Sample-barcoded 5' priming and a J-beta primer mix drove a second PCR of roughly 7 to 11 cycles. TCRdb re-analysed the 5' RACE reads in MiXCR, keeping a single row per CDR3 protein. The data hold approximately 800,000 distinct CDR3 sequences, with roughly 56% observed a single time. The sequence was collected from a middle-aged man in good health. Specimen: blood. The V call is TRBV20-1, the J call TRBJ2-7; D ambiguous. TRBJ2-5 matches the DNA end more closely, so the J call is doubtful. The CDR3 DNA reads TGCAGTGCTAGTTCCAGGCCCGGGCCCCTTGAGACCCAGTACTTC. It encodes CSASSRPGPLETQYF.